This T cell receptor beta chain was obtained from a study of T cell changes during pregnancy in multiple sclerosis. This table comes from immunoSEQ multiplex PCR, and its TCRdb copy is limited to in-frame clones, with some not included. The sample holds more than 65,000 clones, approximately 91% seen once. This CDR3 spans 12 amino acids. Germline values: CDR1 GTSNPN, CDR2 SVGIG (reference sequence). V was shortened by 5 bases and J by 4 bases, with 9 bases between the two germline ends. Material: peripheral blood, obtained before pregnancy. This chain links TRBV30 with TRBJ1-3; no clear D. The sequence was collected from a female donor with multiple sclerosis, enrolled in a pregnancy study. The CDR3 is CAWVDIGNTIYF. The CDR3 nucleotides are TGTGCCTGGGTTGACATAGGAAACACCATATATTTT.